The present T cell receptor (beta chain) was sequenced within a study of cytomegalovirus exposure and HLA in healthy donors (dated by TCRdb to the late 2010s). Notes on the research overall: The roughly 670 repertoires of the first cohort and the 95 to 150 validation repertoires were produced on the same platform, according to a later analysis. The study was designed to test whether signatures of past pathogen exposure could be identified by cataloging public T cell receptors. In addition to the first cohort of approximately 650 subjects, a separate validation cohort of approximately 110 different subjects was used. The study combined high-throughput TCR immunosequencing, statistical association of individual TCRs with disease status, and machine learning to predict cytomegalovirus infection status.

About this clone itself: Its specific antigen is unknown. Per-nucleotide qualities are absent, and no much larger clonotype sits a single base away.

The donors were included in the validation cohort of 100 to 150 subjects, a group kept apart from the roughly 680-subject first cohort. Clipping removes 1 base from V and 9 bases from J, with 4 as the unmatched junction base count. Including the terminal cysteine and phenylalanine, the CDR3 comprises 13 residues. Only CDR3 DNA is held: 39 bases, read in frame from base 1. Looking up the germline V gene yields CDR1 SGHAT and CDR2 FQNNGV. The research as a whole found: Most TCR sequences were seen in very few donors, while some public TCRs were found in many individuals. The classifier was reported to diagnose cytomegalovirus status with high specificity and sensitivity in both the original and validation cohorts. A later analysis lacked HLA typing for the validation cohort, so it scored co-occurrence in that cohort across all 120 repertoires. Subsequent analysis determined that TCRs grouped into clusters in the first cohort also showed a tendency toward co-occurrence across the roughly 110 validation repertoires, and 94% of cluster scores exceeded 0. A few of the identified cytomegalovirus-associated TCR beta chains were confirmed in vitro to be specific for cytomegalovirus antigens. The study listed 164 TCR beta chains as associated with cytomegalovirus. The authors suggested that the approach could potentially be extended to other disease states and immunological phenotypes.

Libraries were made using the immunoSEQ multiplex PCR assay. Per the source publication's procedure: A statistical classification framework was built to diagnose cytomegalovirus status from the catalog of TCR beta chain sequences. The source is immuneACCESS, and TCRdb retained only in-frame sequences with V and J called. Part of the clones is not carried over; for the studies checked, unresolved V genes explain less than half of this, and the remainder is unexplained. Clonal size and the V and J genes are those of that table, whereas D and trimming came from the DNA. This sample gives 200,000 to 250,000 clones in total; over 70% of them show up just once. The ten largest account for 11% to 15% of the sample.

The material sequenced was PBMCs. The rearrangement combines TRBV11-2 with TRBJ1-1, with 8 bases in between that match TRBD1. The sequence came from a woman aged 25 to 39 in good health and CMV-seropositive. The CDR3 protein: CASSLAGDRKAFF. The sequenced DNA: TGTGCCAGCAGCTTAGCGGGGGACAGGAAAGCTTTCTTT. With all but the CDR3 taken from the reference TRBV11-2 and TRBJ1-1 genes, the full variable domain is: EAGVAQSPRYKIIEKRQSVAFWCNPISGHATLYWYQQILGQGPKLLIQFQNNGVVDDSQLPKDRFSAERLKGVDSTLKIQPAKLEDSAVYLCASSLAGDRKAFFGQGTRLTVV.